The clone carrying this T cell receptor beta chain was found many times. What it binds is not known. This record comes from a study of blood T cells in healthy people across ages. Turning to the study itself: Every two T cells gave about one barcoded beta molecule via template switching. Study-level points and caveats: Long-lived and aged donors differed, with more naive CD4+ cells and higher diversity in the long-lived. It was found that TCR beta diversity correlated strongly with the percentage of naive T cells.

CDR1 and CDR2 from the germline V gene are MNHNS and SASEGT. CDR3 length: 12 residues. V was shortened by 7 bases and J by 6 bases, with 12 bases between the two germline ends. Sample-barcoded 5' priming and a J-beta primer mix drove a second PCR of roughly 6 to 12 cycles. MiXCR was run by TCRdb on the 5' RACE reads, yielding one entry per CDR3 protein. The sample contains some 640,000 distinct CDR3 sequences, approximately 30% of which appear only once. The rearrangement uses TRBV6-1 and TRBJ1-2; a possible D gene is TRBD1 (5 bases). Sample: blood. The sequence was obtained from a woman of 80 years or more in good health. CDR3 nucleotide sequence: TGTGCCAGCACCACCAGAGGGGATGGCTACACCTTC. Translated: CASTTRGDGYTF.